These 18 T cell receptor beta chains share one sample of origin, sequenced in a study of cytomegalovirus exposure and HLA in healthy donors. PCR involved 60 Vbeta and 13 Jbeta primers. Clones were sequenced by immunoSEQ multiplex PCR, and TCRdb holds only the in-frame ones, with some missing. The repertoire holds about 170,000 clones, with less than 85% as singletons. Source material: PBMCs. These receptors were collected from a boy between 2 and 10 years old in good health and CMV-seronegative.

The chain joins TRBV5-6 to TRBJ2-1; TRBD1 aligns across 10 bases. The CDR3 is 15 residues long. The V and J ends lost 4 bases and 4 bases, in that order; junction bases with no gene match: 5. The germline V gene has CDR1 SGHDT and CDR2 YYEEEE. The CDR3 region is CASSPAGQGYNEQFF. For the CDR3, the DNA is TGTGCCAGCAGCCCGGCGGGACAGGGGTACAATGAGCAGTTCTTC.

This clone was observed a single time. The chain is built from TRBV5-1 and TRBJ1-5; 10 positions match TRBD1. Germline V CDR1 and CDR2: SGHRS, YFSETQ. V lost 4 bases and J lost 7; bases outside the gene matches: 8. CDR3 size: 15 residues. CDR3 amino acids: CASSAGGQGVQPQHF. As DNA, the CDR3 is TGCGCCAGCAGCGCGGGAGGACAGGGGGTCCAGCCCCAGCATTTT.

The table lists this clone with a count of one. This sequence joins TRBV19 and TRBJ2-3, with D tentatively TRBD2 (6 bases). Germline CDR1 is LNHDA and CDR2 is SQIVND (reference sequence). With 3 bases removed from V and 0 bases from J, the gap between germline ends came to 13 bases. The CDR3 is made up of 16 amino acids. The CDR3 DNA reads TGTGCCAGTAGTATTACGAATAGCGGAAGCACAGATACGCAGTATTTT. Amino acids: CASSITNSGSTDTQYF.

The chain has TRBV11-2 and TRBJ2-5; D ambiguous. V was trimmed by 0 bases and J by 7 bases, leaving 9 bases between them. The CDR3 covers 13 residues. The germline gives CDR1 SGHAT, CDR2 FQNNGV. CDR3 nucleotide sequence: TGTGCCAGCAGCTTAGATCACAGTGGGACCCAGTACTTC. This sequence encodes CASSLDHSGTQYF.

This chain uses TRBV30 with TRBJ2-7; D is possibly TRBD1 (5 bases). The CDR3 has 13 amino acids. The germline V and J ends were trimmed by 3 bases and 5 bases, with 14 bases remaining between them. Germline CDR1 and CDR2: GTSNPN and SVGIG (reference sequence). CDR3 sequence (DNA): TGTGCCTGGAGGGAGCAGGGCTTCCACGAGCAGTACTTC. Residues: CAWREQGFHEQYF.

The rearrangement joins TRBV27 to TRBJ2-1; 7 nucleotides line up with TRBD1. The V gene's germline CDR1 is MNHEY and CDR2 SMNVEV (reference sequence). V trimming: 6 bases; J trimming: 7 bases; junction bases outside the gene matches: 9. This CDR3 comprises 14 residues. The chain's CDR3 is CASSVTGWSNEQFF. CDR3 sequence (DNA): TGTGCCAGCAGCGTGACAGGGTGGTCAAATGAGCAGTTCTTC.

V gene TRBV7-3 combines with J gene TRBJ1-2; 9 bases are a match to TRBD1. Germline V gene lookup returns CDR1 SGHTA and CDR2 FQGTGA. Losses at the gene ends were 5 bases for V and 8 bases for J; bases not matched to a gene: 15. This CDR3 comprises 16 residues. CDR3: CASSLTSEPDRGGYTF. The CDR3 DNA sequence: TGTGCCAGCAGCCTCACCTCCGAGCCGGACAGGGGAGGCTACACCTTC. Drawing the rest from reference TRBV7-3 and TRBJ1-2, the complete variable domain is GAGVSQTPSNKVTEKGKYVELRCDPISGHTALYWYRQSLGQGPEFLIYFQGTGAADDSGLPNDRFFAVRPEGSVSTLKIQRTERGDSAVYLCASSLTSEPDRGGYTFGSGTRLTVV.

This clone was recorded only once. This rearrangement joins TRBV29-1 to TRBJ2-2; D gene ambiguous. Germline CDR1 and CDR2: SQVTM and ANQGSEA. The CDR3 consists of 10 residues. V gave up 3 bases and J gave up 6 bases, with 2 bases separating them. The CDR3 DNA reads TGCAGCGTTGACGCCGGGGAGCTGTTTTTT. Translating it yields CSVDAGELFF.

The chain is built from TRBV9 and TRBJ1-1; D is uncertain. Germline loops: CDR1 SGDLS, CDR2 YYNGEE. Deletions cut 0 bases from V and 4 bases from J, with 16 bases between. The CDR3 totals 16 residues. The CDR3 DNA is TGTGCCAGCAGCGTAGGGGCGGGGAATGGGGTCACTGAAGCTTTCTTT. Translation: CASSVGAGNGVTEAFF. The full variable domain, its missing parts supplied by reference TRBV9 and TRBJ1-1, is DSGVTQTPKHLITATGQRVTLRCSPRSGDLSVYWYQQSLDQGLQFLIQYYNGEERAKGNILERFSAQQFPDLHSELNLSSLELGDSALYFCASSVGAGNGVTEAFFGQGTRLTVV.

CDR3 nucleotide sequence: TGTGCCAGCAGTGAAAAGGGGACAGGAGCCAATCAGCCCCAGCATTTT. It translates to CASSEKGTGANQPQHF. This chain uses TRBV6-1 with TRBJ1-5, with 8 bases that match TRBD1. The CDR3 has 16 amino acids. The germline gives CDR1 MNHNS, CDR2 SASEGT. J gave up 3 bases and V 2 bases, and 6 bases lay outside the gene matches.

The CDR3 region is CASSLFGRVNTEAFF. The CDR3 coding sequence is TGTGCCAGCAGTTTATTTGGCAGGGTGAACACTGAAGCTTTCTTT. This chain joins TRBV28 and TRBJ1-1; tentatively, D is TRBD1 (5 bases). Trimming removed 1 base at V and 0 bases at J, with 9 bases between. CDR1 is MDHEN, CDR2 SYDVKM, per germline. This CDR3 comprises 15 residues.

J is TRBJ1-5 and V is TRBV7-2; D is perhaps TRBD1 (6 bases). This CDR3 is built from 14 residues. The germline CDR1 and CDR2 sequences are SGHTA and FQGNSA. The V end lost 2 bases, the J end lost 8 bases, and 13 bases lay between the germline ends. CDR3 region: CASSLLGGGEPQHF. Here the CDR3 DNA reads TGTGCCAGCAGCTTACTTGGAGGGGGGGAGCCCCAGCATTTT. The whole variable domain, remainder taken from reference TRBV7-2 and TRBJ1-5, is GAGVSQSPSNKVTEKGKDVELRCDPISGHTALYWYRQSLGQGLEFLIYFQGNSAPDKSGLPSDRFSAERTGGSVSTLTIQRTQQEDSAVYLCASSLLGGGEPQHFGDGTRLSIL.

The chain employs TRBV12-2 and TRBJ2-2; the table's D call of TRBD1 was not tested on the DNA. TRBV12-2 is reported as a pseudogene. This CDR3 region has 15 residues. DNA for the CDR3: TGTGCAAGTCGCTCGCGCCGACAGAACACCGGGGAGCTGTTTTTT. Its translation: CASRSRRQNTGELFF.

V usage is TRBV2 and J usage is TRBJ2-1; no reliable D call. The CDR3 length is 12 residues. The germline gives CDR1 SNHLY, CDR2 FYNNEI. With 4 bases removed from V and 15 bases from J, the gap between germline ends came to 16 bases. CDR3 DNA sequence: TGTGCCAGCAGTGTTTTCCCGAGTAATGCGTTCTTC. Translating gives CASSVFPSNAFF.

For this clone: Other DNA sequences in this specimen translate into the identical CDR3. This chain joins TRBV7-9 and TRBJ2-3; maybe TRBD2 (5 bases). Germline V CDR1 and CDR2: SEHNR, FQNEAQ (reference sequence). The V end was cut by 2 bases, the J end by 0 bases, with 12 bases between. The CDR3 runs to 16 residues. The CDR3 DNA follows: TGTGCCAGCAGCTTATGCGCTGGCGGGAGCACAGATACGCAGTATTTT. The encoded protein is CASSLCAGGSTDTQYF. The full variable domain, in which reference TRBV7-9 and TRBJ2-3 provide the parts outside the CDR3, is DTGVSQNPRHKITKRGQNVTFRCDPISEHNRLYWYRQTLGQGPEFLTYFQNEAQLEKSRLLSDRFSAERPKGSFSTLEIQRTEQGDSAMYLCASSLCAGGSTDTQYFGPGTRLTVL.

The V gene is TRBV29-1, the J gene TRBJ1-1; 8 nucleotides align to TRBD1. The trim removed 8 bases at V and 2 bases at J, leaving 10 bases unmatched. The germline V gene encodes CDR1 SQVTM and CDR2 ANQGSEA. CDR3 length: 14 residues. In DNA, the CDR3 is TGCAGCTTTAATCGAGGACAGGGAAACACTGAAGCTTTCTTT. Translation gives CSFNRGQGNTEAFF.

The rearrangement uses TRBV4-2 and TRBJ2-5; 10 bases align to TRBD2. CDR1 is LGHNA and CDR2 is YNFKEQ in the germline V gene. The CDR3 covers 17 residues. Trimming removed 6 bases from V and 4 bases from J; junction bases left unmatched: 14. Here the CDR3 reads CASSLTPGSGGVETQYF. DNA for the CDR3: TGTGCCAGCAGTCTCACCCCGGGGAGCGGGGGGGTAGAGACCCAGTACTTC.

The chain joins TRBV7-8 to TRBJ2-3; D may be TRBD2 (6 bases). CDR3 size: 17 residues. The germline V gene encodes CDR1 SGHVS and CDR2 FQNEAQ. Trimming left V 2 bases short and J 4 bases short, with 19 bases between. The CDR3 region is CASSLLPGEVLPDTQYF. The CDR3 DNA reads TGTGCCAGCAGCTTACTTCCGGGAGAAGTCCTACCAGATACGCAGTATTTT.